Below, 2 T cell receptor beta chains from the same sample are listed, as sequenced in a study of Ad26.COV2.S vaccination and SARS-CoV-2 variants. The table came from immunoSEQ multiplex PCR; TCRdb's copy has only in-frame clones and leaves some out. The profile shows some 640,000 clones, about 90% of them singletons. Documented treatment: 19 received Ad26.COV2.S at low or high dose, single or two shots; about five received placebo; per-sample allocation not given. Material that was analyzed had been drawn on day 63 after the first vaccine or placebo injection. Sample: peripheral blood, taken in a trial of Ad26.COV2.S vaccine versus placebo. Every receptor here comes from a person aged 18-60 years who received the Ad26.COV2.S COVID-19 vaccine or a placebo.

Comments on this clone: The same CDR3 can be traced to other DNA sequences in this sample. The chain has TRBV7-2 and TRBJ2-1; D gene unclear. The CDR3 runs to 12 residues. V shed 1 base and J shed 3 bases, with 1 base lying between them. The germline CDR1 and CDR2 sequences are SGHTA and FQGNSA. The CDR3 DNA sequence: TGTGCCAGCAGCTTAGACTACAATGAGCAGTTCTTC. Translated: CASSLDYNEQFF.

V and J are TRBV18 and TRBJ2-6; D remains unclear. From germline, CDR1 is KGHSH and CDR2 LQKENI. The length of the CDR3 is 16 residues. V was pared by 5 bases and J by 0 bases, with 11 bases between. The CDR3 DNA reads as TGTGCCAGCTCAGCCGGCGTGGACTCTGGGGCCAACGTCCTGACTTTC. This translates into CASSAGVDSGANVLTF.